This T cell receptor (beta chain) is drawn from a study of blood T cells in healthy people across ages. Study-wide context: Per two T cells, template switching captured roughly one barcoded beta molecule.

With regard to this clonotype: Antigen specificity is unknown.

Notes on the study in general: Versus aged donors, long-lived donors had higher diversity and more naive CD4+ cells.

The authors ran a second PCR of 7 to 11 cycles using a sample-barcoded 5' primer and a J-beta primer mix. Each sample provided no less than 3 million CDR3-containing paired-end reads. TCRdb reanalysed the 5' RACE reads using MiXCR and keeps one entry per CDR3 protein. The repertoire includes approximately 850,000 distinct CDR3 sequences, roughly 64% of them detected once, and about 20% sits in the top ten. It was about 9.4 milliliters of peripheral blood that were drawn from each donor. V was pared by 5 bases and J by 0 bases, with 13 bases between. This CDR3 is 15 amino acids long. CDR1 SGHTA and CDR2 FQGNSA come from the germline V gene.

The sequencing input was blood. The receptor comes from a man aged 30 to 39 in good health. The chain employs TRBV7-2 and TRBJ1-1, with a possible D match to TRBD1 (6 bases). The CDR3 region is CASSITGNLNTEAFF. The CDR3 nucleotides read TGTGCCAGCAGCATAACAGGGAATCTGAACACTGAAGCTTTCTTT.